This passage covers 21 T cell receptor beta chains from one sample sequenced in a study of blood T cell repertoires in COVID-19. The protocol was immunoSEQ multiplex PCR, while the TCRdb copy is restricted to in-frame clones and leaves out a portion. Among approximately 200,000 clones, around four fifths were seen once, and the ten largest hold about 10%. Sequences were obtained from peripheral blood. The receptors were gathered from a woman aged 80 or over with COVID-19, enrolled during active disease.

This sequence joins TRBV21-1 and TRBJ2-3; TRBD1, the D gene given by the table, was not confirmed from the DNA. TRBV21-1 is reported as a pseudogene. The CDR3 loop spans 13 amino acids. The CDR3 nucleotides are TGTGCCACCGGCCAGGCTAGCACAGATACGCAGTATTTT. Translation: CATGQASTDTQYF.

This chain uses TRBV4-3 with TRBJ1-3; D is possibly TRBD1 (5 bases). This CDR3 is built from 18 residues. Between the trimmed V and J ends, which lost 0 bases and 1 base, there was a span of 16 bases. Germline V gene data show CDR1 as LGHNA and CDR2 as YSLEER. CDR3 sequence (DNA): TGCGCCAGCAGCCAAGATCTAACAGGTCAGGGTTCTGGAAACACCATATATTTT. Encoded protein: CASSQDLTGQGSGNTIYF.

About this clone itself: The junction departs from the called germline gene at one end, perhaps through a read error. This chain joins TRBV2 and TRBJ1-6; D may be TRBD1 (5 bases). The germline V gene encodes CDR1 SNHLY and CDR2 FYNNEI. CDR3 length equals 13 residues. The CDR3 region has the DNA TGTGTCAGCACCGGGGGTGGGGCTTCACCCCTCCACTTT. Residues: CVSTGGGASPLHF.

About this clone itself: At one of its ends the junction is not consistent with the germline gene, which may arise from a read error. The chain has TRBV5-4 and TRBJ2-7; weak D call: TRBD2 (6 bases). The germline gives CDR1 SGHNT, CDR2 YYREEE (reference sequence). The CDR3 spans 16 residues. CDR3 amino acids: CASNLEGARSSYEQYF. The DNA of the CDR3 is TGTGCCAGCAACTTGGAGGGAGCGAGAAGCTCCTACGAGCAGTACTTC. Based on the CDR3 plus reference TRBV5-4 and TRBJ2-7, the full variable domain is ETGVTQSPTHLIKTRGQQVTLRCSSQSGHNTVSWYQQALGQGPQFIFQYYREEENGRGNFPPRFSGLQFPNYSSELNVNALELDDSALYLCASNLEGARSSYEQYFGPGTRLTVT.

The rearrangement links TRBV7-3 to TRBJ1-1; D ambiguous. V lost 4 bases and J lost 1, with 10 bases in between. Germline CDR1 reads SGHTA; CDR2 reads FQGTGA. The CDR3 length is 14 residues. CDR3 region: CASSSTPGNTEAFF. The CDR3 nucleotides are TGTGCCAGCAGCTCGACACCAGGGAACACTGAAGCTTTCTTT.

This clone has a handful of counts. This chain connects TRBV4-2 to TRBJ1-1; D gene ambiguous. In germline, CDR1 is LGHNA, CDR2 YNFKEQ. V was shortened by 4 bases and J by 1 base, with 10 bases between the two germline ends. The CDR3 length is 14 residues. CDR3 sequence: CASSPEGGNTEAFF. CDR3 nucleotide sequence: TGTGCCAGCAGCCCAGAGGGAGGGAACACTGAAGCTTTCTTT.

The genes are TRBV4-2 and TRBJ2-5; TRBD2 matches 14 bases. Germline-derived CDR1 and CDR2 are LGHNA and YNFKEQ. The CDR3 is made up of 16 amino acids. Trimming cost V 6 bases and J 5 bases; bases outside gene matches: 8. The CDR3 nucleotides read TGTGCCAGCAGGCGGACTAGCGGGGGGCCGGGGGAGACCCAGTACTTC. Amino acid sequence: CASRRTSGGPGETQYF.

DNA of the CDR3: TGTGCCAGCAGCCGAAACTGGACTCCGAACACTGAAGCTTTCTTT. Encoded protein: CASSRNWTPNTEAFF. The V gene is TRBV7-8, the J gene TRBJ1-1; D unclear. CDR3 length equals 15 residues. Germline V gene lookup returns CDR1 SGHVS and CDR2 FQNEAQ. The V gene lost 5 bases and the J gene lost 1 base, with 14 bases spanning the gap.

V and J are TRBV6-2 or TRBV6-3 and TRBJ2-2; maybe TRBD1 (5 bases). Germline V CDR1 and CDR2: MNHEY, SVGEGT. The CDR3 is made up of 14 amino acids. V lost 6 bases and J lost 2, with 10 bases in between. CDR3 residues: CASSNRRNTGELFF. CDR3 DNA sequence: TGTGCCAGCAGCAACAGGCGTAACACCGGGGAGCTGTTTTTT.

The chain is built from TRBV29-1 and TRBJ2-2; possible D gene TRBD2, 6 bases. CDR3 length: 13 amino acids. CDR1 is SQVTM and CDR2 is ANQGSEA in the germline V gene. V lost 7 bases to trimming and J lost 5 bases, with 14 bases between them. The CDR3, as DNA: TGCAGCGGCGGATCCGGAGGGACCGGGGAGCTGTTTTTT. Protein sequence: CSGGSGGTGELFF.

This chain connects TRBV19 to TRBJ1-5, with D possibly TRBD1 on 5 matching bases. CDR3 length equals 17 residues. V dropped 4 bases and J dropped 4 bases, with 20 bases sitting between them. The germline gives CDR1 LNHDA, CDR2 SQIVND (reference sequence). The CDR3 DNA is TGTGCCAGTAGTAACAGGTTAGTCGAAATCGGAAATCAGCCCCAGCATTTT. Amino acids: CASSNRLVEIGNQPQHF.

The V call is TRBV28, the J call TRBJ1-3, with 8 nucleotides matching TRBD1. This CDR3 contains 13 residues. Germline-derived CDR1 and CDR2 are MDHEN and SYDVKM. The J segment lost 4 bases and the V segment lost 8 bases, leaving 4 bases of the junction unmatched. The CDR3 DNA follows: TGTGCCAGCTCAGGGGGCGAGGGAAACACCATATATTTT. Translating gives CASSGGEGNTIYF.

The chain has TRBV6-2 or TRBV6-3 and TRBJ2-2; a weak D match, TRBD1 (6 bases). Germline-derived CDR1 and CDR2 are MNHEY and SVGEGT. CDR3 length equals 13 residues. Trimming left V 6 bases short and J 6 bases short, with 11 bases between. The CDR3 DNA reads as TGTGCCAGCAGCAGGGGTCTGGCCGGGGAGCTGTTTTTT. Amino acid sequence: CASSRGLAGELFF.

V usage is TRBV28 and J usage is TRBJ1-4, with TRBD1 identical over 7 bases. Trimming removed 2 bases from V and 4 bases from J; junction bases left unmatched: 7. There are 16 residues in the CDR3. CDR1 is MDHEN and CDR2 is SYDVKM in the germline V gene. CDR3 DNA sequence: TGTGCCAGCAGTTTAGGCAGGGGGATTGGTAATGAAAAACTGTTTTTT. Translating it yields CASSLGRGIGNEKLFF.

This clone was seen only a few times. In nucleotides, the CDR3 is TGTGCCACCATGAGGGTGGTAGGGACTGAAGCTTTCTTT. As protein: CATMRVVGTEAFF. The genes are TRBV2 and TRBJ1-1; D is uncertain. Trimming took 10 bases from V and 5 from J, leaving 17 bases between them. This CDR3 contains 13 residues. Germline CDR1 reads SNHLY; CDR2 reads FYNNEI.

The chain has TRBV6-1 and TRBJ2-5; tentative D call: TRBD2 (5 bases). Germline V CDR1 and CDR2: MNHNS, SASEGT. The CDR3 consists of 14 residues. V lost 2 bases and J lost 7, with 14 bases in between. CDR3 nucleotides: TGTGCCAGCAGTGAATGGACTGGATCAGGGACCCAGTACTTC. This translates into CASSEWTGSGTQYF.

A few counts support this clone. The sample has other DNA sequences that encode this CDR3 too. The chain uses TRBV12-3 or TRBV12-4 and TRBJ2-7; the match to TRBD1 covers 7 bases. V shed 7 bases and J 0 bases; nucleotides not matched to a gene: 3. This CDR3 has 13 amino acids. Here the CDR3 reads CASNRDSSYEQYF. For the CDR3, the DNA is TGTGCCAGCAACAGGGACAGCTCCTACGAGCAGTACTTC.

The rearrangement joins TRBV5-1 to TRBJ2-4; D may be TRBD2 (5 bases). Germline assignment: CDR1 SGHRS and CDR2 YFSETQ. With 4 bases removed from V and 3 bases from J, the gap between germline ends came to 11 bases. The CDR3 loop spans 14 amino acids. The CDR3 is CASSLEASKNIQYF. CDR3 DNA sequence: TGCGCCAGCAGCCTGGAGGCTAGCAAAAACATTCAGTACTTC.

This clone has just a few counts. V is TRBV5-4 and J is TRBJ1-1; D gene ambiguous. Germline V CDR1 and CDR2: SGHNT, YYREEE (reference sequence). The V end was cut by 6 bases, the J end by 5 bases, with 20 bases between. The CDR3 extends over 15 amino acids. CDR3 amino acids: CASTEIPGWTTEAFF. The CDR3, as DNA: TGTGCCAGCACCGAAATCCCGGGGTGGACTACTGAAGCTTTCTTT.

The chain joins TRBV4-1 to TRBJ1-6; a weak D match, TRBD1 (5 bases). Germline values: CDR1 MGHRA, CDR2 YSYEKL. V was cut by 1 base and J by 11 bases, with 9 bases left in between. The CDR3 is 13 amino acids. The CDR3 protein is CASSQVDTTPLHF. The CDR3 DNA sequence: TGCGCCAGCAGCCAAGTGGACACAACACCCCTCCACTTT.

This clone was found many times. CDR3 nucleotide sequence: TGTGCCAGCAGCTTAAATGCAGGGATGTACGAGCAGTACTTC. Translation gives CASSLNAGMYEQYF. V and J are TRBV7-2 and TRBJ2-7, with D tentatively TRBD1 (5 bases). Germline V gene lookup returns CDR1 SGHTA and CDR2 FQGNSA. The CDR3 sequence is 14 residues long. Trimming took 2 bases from V and 4 from J, leaving 12 bases between them.